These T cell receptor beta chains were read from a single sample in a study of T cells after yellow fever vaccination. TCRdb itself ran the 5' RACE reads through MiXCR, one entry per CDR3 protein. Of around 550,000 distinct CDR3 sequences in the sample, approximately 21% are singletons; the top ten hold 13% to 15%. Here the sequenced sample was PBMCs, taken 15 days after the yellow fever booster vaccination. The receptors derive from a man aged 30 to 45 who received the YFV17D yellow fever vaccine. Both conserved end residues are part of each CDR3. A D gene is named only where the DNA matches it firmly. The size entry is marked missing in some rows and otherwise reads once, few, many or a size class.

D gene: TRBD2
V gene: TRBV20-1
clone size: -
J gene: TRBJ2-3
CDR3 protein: CSAPEREATDTQYF
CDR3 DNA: TGCAGTGCCCCTGAGCGGGAGGCCACAGATACGCAGTATTTT

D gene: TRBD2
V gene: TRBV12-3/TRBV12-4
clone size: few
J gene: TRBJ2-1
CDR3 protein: CASSHSGRWNEQFF
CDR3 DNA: TGTGCCAGCAGCCATAGCGGGAGGTGGAATGAGCAGTTCTTC

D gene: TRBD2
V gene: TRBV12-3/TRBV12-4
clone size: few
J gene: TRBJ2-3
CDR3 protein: CAEREGGTDTQYF
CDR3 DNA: TGTGCCGAGCGGGAGGGCGGCACAGATACGCAGTATTTT

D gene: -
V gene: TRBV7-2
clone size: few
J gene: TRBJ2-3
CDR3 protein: CASSYNQGSDTQYF
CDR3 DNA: TGTGCCAGCAGCTACAACCAGGGGTCAGATACGCAGTATTTT

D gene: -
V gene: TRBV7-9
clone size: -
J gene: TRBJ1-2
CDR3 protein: CASSFGGNYGYTF
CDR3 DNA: TGTGCCAGCAGCTTCGGGGGAAACTATGGCTACACCTTC

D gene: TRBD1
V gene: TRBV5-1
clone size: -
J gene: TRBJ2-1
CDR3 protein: CASSIGTGGTYNEQFF
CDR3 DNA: TGCGCCAGCAGCATAGGGACAGGGGGCACCTACAATGAGCAGTTCTTC

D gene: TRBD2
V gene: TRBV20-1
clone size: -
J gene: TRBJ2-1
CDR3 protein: CSALRLAGVEVNEQFF
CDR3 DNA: TGCAGTGCTCTTCGACTAGCGGGAGTCGAGGTCAATGAGCAGTTCTTC

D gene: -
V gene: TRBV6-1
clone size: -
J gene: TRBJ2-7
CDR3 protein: CASKRGLTYEQYF
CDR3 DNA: TGTGCCAGCAAACGGGGACTTACCTACGAGCAGTACTTC

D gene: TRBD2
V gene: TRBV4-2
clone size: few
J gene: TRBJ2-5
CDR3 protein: CASSQDQAGGLQETQYF
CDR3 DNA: TGTGCCAGCAGCCAAGATCAGGCGGGAGGATTACAAGAGACCCAGTACTTC

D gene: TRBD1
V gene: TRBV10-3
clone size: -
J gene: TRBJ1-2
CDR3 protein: CAITGTGVYGYTF
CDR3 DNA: TGTGCCATCACTGGAACAGGGGTCTATGGCTACACCTTC

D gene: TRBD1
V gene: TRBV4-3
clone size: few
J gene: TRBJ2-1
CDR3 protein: CASSREQGAEQFF
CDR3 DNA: TGCGCCAGCAGCCGAGAACAGGGGGCTGAGCAGTTCTTC

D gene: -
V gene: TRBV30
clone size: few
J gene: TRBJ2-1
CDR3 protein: CAGFGTLLEQFF
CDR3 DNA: TGTGCCGGCTTCGGGACATTGCTTGAGCAGTTCTTC

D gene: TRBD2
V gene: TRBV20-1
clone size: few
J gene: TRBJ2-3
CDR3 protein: CSALLAGVADTQYF
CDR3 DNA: TGCAGTGCCTTACTAGCGGGAGTGGCAGATACGCAGTATTTT

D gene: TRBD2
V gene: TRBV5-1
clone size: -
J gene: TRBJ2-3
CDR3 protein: CASSFGGIDTQYF
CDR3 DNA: TGCGCCAGCAGCTTCGGGGGGATAGATACGCAGTATTTT

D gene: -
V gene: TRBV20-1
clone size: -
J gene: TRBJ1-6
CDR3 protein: CSAVRGQNSPLHF
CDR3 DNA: TGCAGTGCAGTGAGGGGTCAAAATTCACCCCTCCACTTT

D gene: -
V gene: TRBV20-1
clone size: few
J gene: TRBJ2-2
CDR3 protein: CSASGGLTGELFF
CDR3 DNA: TGCAGTGCTAGTGGCGGGCTCACCGGGGAGCTGTTTTTT

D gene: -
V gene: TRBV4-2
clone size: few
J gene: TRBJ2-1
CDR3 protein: CASSPNPGTKLYNEQFF
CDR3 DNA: TGTGCCAGCAGCCCAAACCCAGGGACAAAGCTCTACAATGAGCAGTTCTTC

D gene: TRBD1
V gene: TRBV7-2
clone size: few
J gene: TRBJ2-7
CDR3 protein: CASSEPTGQGEQYF
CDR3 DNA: TGTGCCAGCAGCGAGCCTACGGGACAGGGGGAGCAGTACTTC

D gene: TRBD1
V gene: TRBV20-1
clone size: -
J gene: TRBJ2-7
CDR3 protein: CSAIWTGTIYEQYF
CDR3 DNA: TGCAGTGCTATCTGGACAGGGACGATCTACGAGCAGTACTTC

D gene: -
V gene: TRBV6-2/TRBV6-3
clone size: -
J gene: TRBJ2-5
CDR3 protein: CAMRRDLQETQYF
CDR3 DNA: TGTGCCATGCGACGGGACCTCCAAGAGACCCAGTACTTC

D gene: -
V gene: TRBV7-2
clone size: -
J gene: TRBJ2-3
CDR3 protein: CASSLQWLITDTQYF
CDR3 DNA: TGTGCCAGCAGCTTACAATGGCTTATCACAGATACGCAGTATTTT

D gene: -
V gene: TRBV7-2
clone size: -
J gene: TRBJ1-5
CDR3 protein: CASSHGSDQPQHF
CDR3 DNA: TGTGCCAGCAGTCACGGGTCTGATCAGCCCCAGCATTTT

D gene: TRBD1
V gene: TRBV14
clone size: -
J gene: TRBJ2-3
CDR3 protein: CASSPTGDLTDTQYF
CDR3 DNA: TGTGCCAGCAGCCCAACAGGGGACCTCACAGATACGCAGTATTTT

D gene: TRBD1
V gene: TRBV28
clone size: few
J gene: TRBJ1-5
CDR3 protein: CASRSGTASNQPQHF
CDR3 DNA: TGTGCCAGCAGATCGGGGACAGCTAGCAATCAACCCCAGCATTTT

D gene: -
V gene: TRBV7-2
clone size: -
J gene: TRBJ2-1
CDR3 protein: CASSLAPAVPYNEQFF
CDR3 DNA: TGTGCCAGCAGCTTAGCGCCAGCGGTACCCTACAATGAGCAGTTCTTC

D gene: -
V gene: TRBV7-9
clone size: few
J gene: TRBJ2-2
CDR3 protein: CASSLGASLGNTGELFF
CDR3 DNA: TGTGCCAGCAGCCTCGGCGCCAGCCTGGGGAACACCGGGGAGCTGTTTTTT

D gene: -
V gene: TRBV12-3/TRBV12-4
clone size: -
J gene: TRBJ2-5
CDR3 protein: CASSLRREWETQYF
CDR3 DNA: TGTGCCAGCAGTTTAAGAAGGGAGTGGGAGACCCAGTACTTC

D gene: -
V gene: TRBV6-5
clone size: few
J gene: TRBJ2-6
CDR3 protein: CASSGYSNVLTF
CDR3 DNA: TGTGCCAGCAGTGGGTATTCAAACGTCCTGACTTTC

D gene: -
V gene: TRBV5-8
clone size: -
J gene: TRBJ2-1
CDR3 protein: CASSLATGTIRNNEQFF
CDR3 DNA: TGTGCCAGCAGCTTAGCTACCGGGACAATTCGTAACAATGAGCAGTTCTTC

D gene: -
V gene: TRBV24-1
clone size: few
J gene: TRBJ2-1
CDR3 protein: CATSSGGNEQFF
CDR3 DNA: TGTGCCACCAGTTCTGGCGGCAATGAGCAGTTCTTC

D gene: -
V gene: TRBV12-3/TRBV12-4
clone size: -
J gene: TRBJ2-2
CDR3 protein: CASSVAVARELFF
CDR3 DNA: TGTGCCAGCAGTGTAGCGGTAGCCCGGGAGCTGTTTTTT

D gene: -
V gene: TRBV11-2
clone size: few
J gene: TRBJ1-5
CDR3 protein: CASSLSGYNQPQHF
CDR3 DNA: TGTGCCAGCAGCTTATCCGGATACAATCAGCCCCAGCATTTT

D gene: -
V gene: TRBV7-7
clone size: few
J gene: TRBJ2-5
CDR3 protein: CASSLYVGEETQYF
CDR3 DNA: TGTGCTAGCAGCTTATACGTCGGAGAAGAGACCCAGTACTTC

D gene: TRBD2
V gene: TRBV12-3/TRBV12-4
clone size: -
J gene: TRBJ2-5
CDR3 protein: CASSLATSGRSGETQYF
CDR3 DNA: TGTGCCAGCAGTTTAGCGACTAGCGGGAGGAGTGGGGAGACCCAGTACTTC

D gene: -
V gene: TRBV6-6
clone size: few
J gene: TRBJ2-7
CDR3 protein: CASSYGAWQYF
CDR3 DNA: TGTGCCAGCAGTTACGGGGCCTGGCAGTACTTC

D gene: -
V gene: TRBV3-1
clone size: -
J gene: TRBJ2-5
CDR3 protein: CASSQGSRRREETQYF
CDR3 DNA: TGTGCCAGCAGCCAGGGGAGCCGGAGACGAGAAGAGACCCAGTACTTC

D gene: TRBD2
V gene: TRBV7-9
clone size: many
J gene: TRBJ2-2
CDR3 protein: CASSLTSGTGELFF
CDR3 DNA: TGTGCCAGCAGCTTAACTAGCGGGACCGGGGAGCTGTTTTTT

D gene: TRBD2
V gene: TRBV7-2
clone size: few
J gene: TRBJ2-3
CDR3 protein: CASSLVAGVKGDTQYF
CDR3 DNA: TGTGCCAGCAGCTTAGTGGCGGGAGTGAAGGGGGATACGCAGTATTTT